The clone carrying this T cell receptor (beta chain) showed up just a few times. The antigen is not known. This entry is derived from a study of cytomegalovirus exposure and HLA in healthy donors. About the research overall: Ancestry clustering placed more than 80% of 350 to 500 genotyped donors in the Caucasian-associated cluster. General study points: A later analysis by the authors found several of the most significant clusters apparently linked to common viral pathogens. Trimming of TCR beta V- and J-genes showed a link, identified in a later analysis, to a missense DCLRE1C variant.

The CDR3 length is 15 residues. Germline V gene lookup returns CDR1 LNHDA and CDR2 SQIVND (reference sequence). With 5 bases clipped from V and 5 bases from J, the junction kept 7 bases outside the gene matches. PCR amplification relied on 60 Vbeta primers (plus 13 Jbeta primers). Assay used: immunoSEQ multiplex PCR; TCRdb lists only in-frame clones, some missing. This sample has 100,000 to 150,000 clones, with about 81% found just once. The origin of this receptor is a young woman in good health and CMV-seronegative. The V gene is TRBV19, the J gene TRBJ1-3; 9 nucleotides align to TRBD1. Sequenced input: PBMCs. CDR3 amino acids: CASSVSGTGRNTIYF. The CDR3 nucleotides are TGTGCCAGTAGTGTTTCCGGGACAGGGAGAAACACCATATATTTT.